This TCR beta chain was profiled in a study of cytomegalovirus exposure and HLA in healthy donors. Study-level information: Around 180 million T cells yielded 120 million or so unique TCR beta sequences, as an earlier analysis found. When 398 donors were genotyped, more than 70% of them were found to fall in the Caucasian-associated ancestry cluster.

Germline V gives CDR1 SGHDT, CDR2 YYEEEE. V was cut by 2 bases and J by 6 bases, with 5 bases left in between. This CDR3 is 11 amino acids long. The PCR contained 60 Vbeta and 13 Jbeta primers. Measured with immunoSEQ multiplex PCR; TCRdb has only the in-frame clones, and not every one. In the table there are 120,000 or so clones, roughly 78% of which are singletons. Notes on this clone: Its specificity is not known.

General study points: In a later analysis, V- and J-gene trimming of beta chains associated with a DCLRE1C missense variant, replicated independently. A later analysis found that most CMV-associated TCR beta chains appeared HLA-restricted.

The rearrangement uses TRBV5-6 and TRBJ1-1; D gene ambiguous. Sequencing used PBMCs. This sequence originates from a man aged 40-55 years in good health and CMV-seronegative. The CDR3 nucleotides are TGTGCCAGCAGCTTAGCGGCTGAAGCTTTCTTT. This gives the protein CASSLAAEAFF.